The 26 T cell receptor beta chains presented below share a single source sample, sequenced in a study of technical replicates of blood from several donors. Assay used: immunoSEQ multiplex PCR; TCRdb lists only in-frame clones, some missing. The sample has some 68,000 clones, just under 97% seen once. Material for sequencing was T cells isolated from PBMCs. The receptors stem from a human donor in good health.

The gene calls are TRBV5-6 and TRBJ1-5, with a tentative D call TRBD1 (5 bases). CDR1 is SGHDT, CDR2 YYEEEE, per germline. This CDR3 has 15 residues. Trimming cost V 4 bases and J 0 bases, with 11 bases left between them. The CDR3: CASSLGGHSNQPQHF. The CDR3, as DNA: TGTGCCAGCAGCCTCGGGGGTCATAGCAATCAGCCCCAGCATTTT. Filled out from reference TRBV5-6 and TRBJ1-5, the complete variable domain reads DAGVTQSPTHLIKTRGQQVTLRCSPKSGHDTVSWYQQALGQGPQFIFQYYEEEERQRGNFPDRFSGHQFPNYSSELNVNALLLGDSALYLCASSLGGHSNQPQHFGDGTRLSIL.

The V call is TRBV7-9, the J call TRBJ1-2; 10 positions match TRBD1. The V segment lost 5 bases and the J segment 4 bases; nucleotides outside the gene matches: 16. Germline CDR1 SEHNR, CDR2 FQNEAQ (reference sequence). The CDR3 has 18 residues. Here the CDR3 DNA reads TGTGCCAGCAGCAAGACCAGGGGGACAGGGGTTTCGAGCTATGGCTACACCTTC. Protein: CASSKTRGTGVSSYGYTF.

V gene TRBV19 combines with J gene TRBJ2-7; D might be TRBD2 (6 bases). This CDR3 contains 14 residues. The germline V gene has CDR1 LNHDA and CDR2 SQIVND (reference sequence). Trimming stripped 1 base from V and 1 base from J, with 8 bases between. CDR3 DNA sequence: TGTGCCAGTAGTATAGCGCTAGCGTCCTACGAGCAGTACTTC. This encodes CASSIALASYEQYF.

J is TRBJ1-1 and V is TRBV6-6; 7 nucleotides line up with TRBD1. CDR1 MNHNY and CDR2 SVGAGI come from the germline V gene (reference sequence). The CDR3 loop spans 15 amino acids. Trimming took 0 bases from V and 4 from J; bases not matched to a gene: 5. CDR3 DNA: TGTGCCAGCAGTTACTCTCCGACAGGGAGCACTGAAGCTTTCTTT. This encodes CASSYSPTGSTEAFF.

This clone was observed once. V usage is TRBV2 and J usage is TRBJ1-1; TRBD1 matches at 8 bases. The length of the CDR3 is 12 residues. Trimming at V came to 2 bases and at J to 11 bases, leaving 4 bases not matched to a gene. Germline V gene data show CDR1 as SNHLY and CDR2 as FYNNEI. The chain's CDR3 is CASSERTGKAFF. As DNA, the CDR3 is TGTGCCAGCAGTGAACGGACAGGGAAGGCTTTCTTT.

The chain employs TRBV7-6 and TRBJ1-1; no definite D call. Trimming cost V 3 bases and J 5 bases, with 13 bases left between them. CDR1 and CDR2 (germline): SGHVS, FNYEAQ. This CDR3 is built from 14 residues. Written as DNA, the CDR3 is TGTGCCAGCAGCTTGAGTCGGGGTGGGACTGAAGCTTTCTTT. It codes for CASSLSRGGTEAFF.

The chain links TRBV4-1 to TRBJ1-5, with TRBD1 as a possible D gene (5 bases). The V gene's germline CDR1 is MGHRA and CDR2 YSYEKL. The V end lost 1 base, the J end lost 0 bases, and 13 bases lay between the germline ends. CDR3 length: 17 amino acids. CDR3 loop: CASSQVQALGSNQPQHF. CDR3 DNA: TGCGCCAGCAGCCAAGTACAGGCGCTGGGTAGCAATCAGCCCCAGCATTTT.

The rearrangement uses TRBV28 and TRBJ1-2; 9 positions agree with TRBD1. The V segment lost 6 bases and the J segment 8 bases; nucleotides outside the gene matches: 10. Germline V CDR1 and CDR2: MDHEN, SYDVKM. CDR3 length: 14 residues. CDR3 DNA: TGTGCCAGCAGACCTTCGGGACAGGGAAAAGGCTACACCTTC. Protein product: CASRPSGQGKGYTF.

The V gene is TRBV6-5, the J gene TRBJ2-7; 10 positions agree with TRBD1. Germline CDR1 MNHEY, CDR2 SVGAGI. The length of the CDR3 is 15 residues. V was pared by 5 bases and J by 7 bases, with 11 bases of the junction left unmatched. CDR3 region: CASSPIDRGLWEQYF. The CDR3 DNA reads TGTGCCAGCAGTCCCATAGACAGGGGGCTTTGGGAGCAGTACTTC.

The chain is built from TRBV28 and TRBJ1-2; weak D call: TRBD1 (6 bases). The CDR3 is made up of 13 amino acids. The V and J ends lost 7 bases and 2 bases respectively, with 11 bases between them. Per the germline V gene, CDR1 is MDHEN and CDR2 is SYDVKM. The DNA of the CDR3 is TGTGCCAGCAATACAGGGTACAACTATGGCTACACCTTC. Translation gives CASNTGYNYGYTF.

The chain recombines TRBV7-8 with TRBJ2-7, with TRBD2 identical over 7 bases. The CDR3 runs 15 residues. With V trimmed by 5 bases and J by 4 bases, 11 bases remained unmatched. CDR1 and CDR2 (germline): SGHVS, FQNEAQ. The CDR3 protein is CASSPLAEPLYEQYF. CDR3 sequence (DNA): TGTGCCAGCAGCCCTCTAGCGGAACCTCTTTACGAGCAGTACTTC.

CDR3 region: CASRRSSGTANTEAFF. For the CDR3, the DNA is TGTGCCAGCAGACGTTCTTCGGGAACGGCGAACACTGAAGCTTTCTTT. The chain links TRBV6-4 to TRBJ1-1; D gene ambiguous. This CDR3 contains 16 residues. The germline CDR1 and CDR2 sequences are MRHNA and SNTAGT. V lost 6 bases to trimming and J lost 1 base, with 18 bases between them.

The chain recombines TRBV5-4 with TRBJ2-5; 7 positions match TRBD1. The length of the CDR3 is 14 residues. V was pared by 0 bases and J by 3 bases, with 2 bases of the junction left unmatched. The germline V gene has CDR1 SGHNT and CDR2 YYREEE (reference sequence). The CDR3: CASSLGQGEETQYF. The CDR3 DNA reads TGTGCCAGCAGCTTGGGGCAGGGGGAAGAGACCCAGTACTTC.

V and J are TRBV11-3 and TRBJ2-1; 8 bases align to TRBD2. Germline V gene data show CDR1 as SGHNT and CDR2 as YENEEA. Trimming cost V 1 base and J 7 bases; bases outside gene matches: 6. The CDR3 has 15 amino acids. In DNA, the CDR3 is TGTGCCAGCAGCTTAGGGACTAGCAGTTTGAATGAGCAGTTCTTC. Translated, it gives CASSLGTSSLNEQFF.

This chain connects TRBV4-1 to TRBJ1-1, with 12 nucleotides matching TRBD1. The CDR3 runs 16 residues. Trimming removed 4 bases from V and 1 base from J; junction bases left unmatched: 4. Germline loops: CDR1 MGHRA, CDR2 YSYEKL. The CDR3 region is CASSRDRGRGNTEAFF. The CDR3 DNA reads as TGCGCCAGCAGCCGGGACAGGGGGCGCGGGAACACTGAAGCTTTCTTT.

This sequence joins TRBV19 and TRBJ2-1; TRBD2 agrees at 11 bases. CDR1 is LNHDA and CDR2 is SQIVND in the germline V gene (reference sequence). V trimming: 3 bases; J trimming: 8 bases; junction bases outside the gene matches: 6. The CDR3 totals 15 residues. CDR3 amino acids: CASSIYSGGADEQFF. CDR3 in DNA: TGTGCCAGTAGTATCTATAGCGGGGGGGCCGATGAGCAGTTCTTC.

The rearrangement uses TRBV27 and TRBJ2-1; possibly TRBD1 for D (7 bases). Trimming shortened V by 5 bases and J by 5 bases, and 16 bases separated the two germline ends. The V gene's germline CDR1 is MNHEY and CDR2 SMNVEV (reference sequence). The CDR3 is 15 amino acids. The CDR3 region is CASSPGTAGNNEQFF. CDR3 DNA: TGTGCCAGCAGTCCCGGGACAGCGGGCAACAATGAGCAGTTCTTC.

The sample holds one count of this clone. The chain links TRBV9 to TRBJ2-7, with 7 nucleotides matching TRBD1. J was trimmed by 2 bases and V by 5 bases; bases with no gene match: 10. This CDR3 is built from 15 residues. The V gene's germline CDR1 is SGDLS and CDR2 YYNGEE. CDR3: CASSTTGAAAYEQYF. CDR3 nucleotides: TGTGCCAGCAGTACCACAGGGGCGGCAGCCTACGAGCAGTACTTC.

Only a few counts were recorded for this clone. This chain joins TRBV19 and TRBJ1-5, with TRBD1 matching over 8 bases. CDR3 size: 15 residues. J lost 3 bases, V lost 4 bases, and 5 bases had no gene match. Germline lookup yields CDR1 LNHDA and CDR2 SQIVND (reference sequence). The CDR3 loop reads CASSTGDRNNQPQHF. In DNA, the CDR3 is TGTGCCAGTAGTACGGGGGACAGGAACAATCAGCCCCAGCATTTT.

The rearrangement joins TRBV7-2 to TRBJ1-2, with TRBD1 matching over 7 bases. Germline CDR1 reads SGHTA; CDR2 reads FQGNSA. The CDR3 loop spans 13 amino acids. The J segment lost 4 bases and the V segment lost 6 bases, leaving 5 bases of the junction unmatched. CDR3: CASSPTGVYGYTF. The DNA for the CDR3 is TGTGCCAGCAGTCCCACAGGGGTCTATGGCTACACCTTC.

This chain joins TRBV5-8 and TRBJ2-7; D might be TRBD1 (5 bases). The CDR3 spans 15 residues. V lost 4 bases and J lost 0, with 14 bases in between. The V gene's germline CDR1 is SGHTS and CDR2 YDEGEE. Here the CDR3 reads CASSPWGRHSYEQYF. In nucleotides, the CDR3 is TGTGCCAGCAGCCCGTGGGGCAGGCACTCCTACGAGCAGTACTTC. The entire variable domain, with the rest obtained from reference TRBV5-8 and TRBJ2-7, is as follows: EAGVTQSPTHLIKTRGQQATLRCSPISGHTSVYWYQQALGLGLQFLLWYDEGEERNRGNFPPRFSGRQFPNYSSELNVNALELEDSALYLCASSPWGRHSYEQYFGPGTRLTVT.

The V and J genes are TRBV6-4 and TRBJ1-4; perhaps TRBD1 as D (6 bases). Germline CDR1 and CDR2: MRHNA and SNTAGT. V lost 8 bases and J 17 bases, leaving 15 bases between the germline ends. The CDR3 spans 10 residues. CDR3 sequence (DNA): TGTGCCAGCCCCCGGGACACCTTATTTTTT. Translated: CASPRDTLFF.

The J gene is TRBJ2-3, the V gene TRBV2, with unresolved D. Germline loops: CDR1 SNHLY, CDR2 FYNNEI. Between the trimmed V and J ends, which lost 7 bases and 5 bases, there was a span of 16 bases. There are 14 residues in the CDR3. The CDR3 reads CASIGSGPGDTQYF. The CDR3 DNA is TGTGCCAGCATCGGGTCTGGCCCGGGAGATACGCAGTATTTT.

The rearrangement links TRBV19 to TRBJ1-2; D unclear. Trimming took off 4 bases at V and 0 bases at J, with 9 bases between the two ends. Germline lookup yields CDR1 LNHDA and CDR2 SQIVND (reference sequence). The CDR3 sequence is 14 residues long. Written as DNA, the CDR3 is TGTGCCAGTAGTACGACGGAGTCTAACTATGGCTACACCTTC. This gives the protein CASSTTESNYGYTF.

The sample holds one count of this clone. V gene TRBV29-1 combines with J gene TRBJ2-3; D might be TRBD2 (6 bases). Between the trimmed V and J ends, which lost 6 bases and 5 bases, there was a span of 9 bases. CDR1 is SQVTM, CDR2 ANQGSEA, per germline. The CDR3 runs 11 residues. The DNA of the CDR3 is TGCAGCGTAGGAGCGGGAGATACGCAGTATTTT. It yields the protein CSVGAGDTQYF.

The chain joins TRBV30 to TRBJ2-5, with 7 positions matching TRBD1. This CDR3 is 14 amino acids long. CDR1 and CDR2 from the germline V gene are GTSNPN and SVGIG (reference sequence). V was pared by 5 bases and J by 2 bases, with 8 bases of the junction left unmatched. The CDR3 region has the DNA TGTGCCTGGGACCGGGACAGAATACAAGAGACCCAGTACTTC. Protein product: CAWDRDRIQETQYF.